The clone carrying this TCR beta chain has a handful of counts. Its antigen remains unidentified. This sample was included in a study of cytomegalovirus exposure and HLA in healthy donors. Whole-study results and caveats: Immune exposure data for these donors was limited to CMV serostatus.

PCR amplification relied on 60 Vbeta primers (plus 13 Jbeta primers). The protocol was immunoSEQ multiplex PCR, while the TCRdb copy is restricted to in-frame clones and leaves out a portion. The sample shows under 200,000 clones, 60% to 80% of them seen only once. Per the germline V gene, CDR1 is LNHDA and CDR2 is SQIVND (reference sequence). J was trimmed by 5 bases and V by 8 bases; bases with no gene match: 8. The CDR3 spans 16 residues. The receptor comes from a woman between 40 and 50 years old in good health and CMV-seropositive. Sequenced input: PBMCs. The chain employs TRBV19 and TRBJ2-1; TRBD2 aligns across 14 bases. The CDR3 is CASGGTSGRGNNEQFF. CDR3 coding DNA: TGTGCCAGTGGAGGGACTAGCGGGAGAGGGAACAATGAGCAGTTCTTC.